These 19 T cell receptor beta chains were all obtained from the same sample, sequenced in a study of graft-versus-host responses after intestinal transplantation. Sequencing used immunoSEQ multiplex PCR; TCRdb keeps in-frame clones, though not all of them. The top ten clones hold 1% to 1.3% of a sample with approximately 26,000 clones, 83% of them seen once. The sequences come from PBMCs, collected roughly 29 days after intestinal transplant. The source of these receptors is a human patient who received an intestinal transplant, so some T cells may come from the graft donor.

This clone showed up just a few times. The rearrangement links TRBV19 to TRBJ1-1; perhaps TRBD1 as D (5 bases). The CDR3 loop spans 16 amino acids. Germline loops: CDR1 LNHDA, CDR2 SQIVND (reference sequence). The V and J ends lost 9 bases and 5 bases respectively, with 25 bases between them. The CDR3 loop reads CASVGQGENDGTEAFF. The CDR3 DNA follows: TGTGCCAGCGTAGGGCAGGGCGAGAATGATGGGACTGAAGCTTTCTTT.

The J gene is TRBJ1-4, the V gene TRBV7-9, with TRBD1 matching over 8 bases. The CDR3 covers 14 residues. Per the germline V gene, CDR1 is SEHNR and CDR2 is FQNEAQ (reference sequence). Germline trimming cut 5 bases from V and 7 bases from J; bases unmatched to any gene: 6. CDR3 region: CASSLDRGGEKLFF. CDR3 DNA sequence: TGTGCCAGCAGCCTTGACAGGGGAGGTGAAAAACTGTTTTTT.

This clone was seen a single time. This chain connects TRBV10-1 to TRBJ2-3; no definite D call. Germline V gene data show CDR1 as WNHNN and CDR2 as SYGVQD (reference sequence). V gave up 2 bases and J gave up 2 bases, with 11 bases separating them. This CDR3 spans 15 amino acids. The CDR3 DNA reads TGCGCCAGCAGTGAGGGTAGCCTTTTCACAGATACGCAGTATTTT. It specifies CASSEGSLFTDTQYF.

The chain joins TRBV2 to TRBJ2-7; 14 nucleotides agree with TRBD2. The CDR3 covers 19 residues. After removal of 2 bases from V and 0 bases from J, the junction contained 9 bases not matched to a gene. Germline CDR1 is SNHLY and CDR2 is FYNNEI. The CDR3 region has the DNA TGTGCCAGCAGTGAACCGGACGGACTAGCGGGAGGAAGCTCCTACGAGCAGTACTTC. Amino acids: CASSEPDGLAGGSSYEQYF.

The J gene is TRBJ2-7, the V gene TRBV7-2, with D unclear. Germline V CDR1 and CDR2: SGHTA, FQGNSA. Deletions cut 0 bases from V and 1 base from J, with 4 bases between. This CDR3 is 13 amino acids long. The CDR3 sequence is CASSLAESYEQYF. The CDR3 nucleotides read TGTGCCAGCAGCTTAGCAGAGTCCTACGAGCAGTACTTC.

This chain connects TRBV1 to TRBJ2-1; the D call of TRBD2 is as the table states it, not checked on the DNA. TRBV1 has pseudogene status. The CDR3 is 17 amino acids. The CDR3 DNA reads TGCACCAGCAGCCATCAGACTAGCGGGAGGGCCTACAATGAGCAGTTCTTC. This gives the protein CTSSHQTSGRAYNEQFF.

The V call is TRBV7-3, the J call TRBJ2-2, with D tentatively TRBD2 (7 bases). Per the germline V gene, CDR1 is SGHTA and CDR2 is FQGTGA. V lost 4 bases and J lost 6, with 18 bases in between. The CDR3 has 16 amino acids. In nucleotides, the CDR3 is TGTGCCAGCAGCTCGGGTGCGGGGGCCCCTGCCGGGGAGCTGTTTTTT. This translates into CASSSGAGAPAGELFF.

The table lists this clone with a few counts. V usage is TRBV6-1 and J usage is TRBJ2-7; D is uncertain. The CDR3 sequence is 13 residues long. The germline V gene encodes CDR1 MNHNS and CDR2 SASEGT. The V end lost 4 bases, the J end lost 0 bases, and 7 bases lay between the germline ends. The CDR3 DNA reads TGTGCCAGCAGTGCGTCTAGCTCCTACGAGCAGTACTTC. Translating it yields CASSASSSYEQYF.

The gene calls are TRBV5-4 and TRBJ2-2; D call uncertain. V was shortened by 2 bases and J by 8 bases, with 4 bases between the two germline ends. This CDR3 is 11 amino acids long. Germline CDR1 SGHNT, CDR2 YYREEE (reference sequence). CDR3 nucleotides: TGTGCCAGCAGCTTCGGGGGGGAGCTGTTTTTT. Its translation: CASSFGGELFF.

CDR3 in amino acids: CASSEPVAGGYYNEQFF. The CDR3 coding sequence is TGTGCCAGCAGTGAACCAGTAGCGGGGGGTTACTACAATGAGCAGTTCTTC. V and J are TRBV2 and TRBJ2-1; 10 nucleotides match TRBD2. The germline gives CDR1 SNHLY, CDR2 FYNNEI. CDR3 length equals 17 residues. V lost 2 bases and J lost 3; bases outside the gene matches: 7.

CDR3 in DNA: TGTGCCAGCAGCTTAGGACAACACAATGAGCAGTTCTTC. It encodes CASSLGQHNEQFF. The chain uses TRBV7-7 and TRBJ2-1, with unresolved D. This CDR3 spans 13 amino acids. Trimming took 1 base from V and 5 from J, leaving 6 bases between them. Germline assignment: CDR1 SSHAT and CDR2 FNYEAQ (reference sequence).

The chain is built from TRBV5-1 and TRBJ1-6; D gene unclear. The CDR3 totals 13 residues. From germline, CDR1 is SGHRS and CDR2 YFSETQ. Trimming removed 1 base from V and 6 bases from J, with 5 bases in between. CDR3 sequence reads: CASSLWPNSPLHF. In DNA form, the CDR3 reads TGCGCCAGCAGCTTGTGGCCTAATTCACCCCTCCACTTT.

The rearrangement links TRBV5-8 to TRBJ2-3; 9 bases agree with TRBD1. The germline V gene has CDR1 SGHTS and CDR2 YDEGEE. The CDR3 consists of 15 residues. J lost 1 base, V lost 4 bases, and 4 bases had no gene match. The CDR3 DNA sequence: TGTGCCAGCAGCGTTACAGGGGGCGGCACAGATACGCAGTATTTT. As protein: CASSVTGGGTDTQYF.

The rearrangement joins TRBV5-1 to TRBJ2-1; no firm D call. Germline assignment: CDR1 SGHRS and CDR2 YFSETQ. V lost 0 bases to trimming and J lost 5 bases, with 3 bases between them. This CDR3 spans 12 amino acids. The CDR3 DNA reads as TGCGCCAGCAGCTTGGAGAACAATGAGCAGTTCTTC. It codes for CASSLENNEQFF.

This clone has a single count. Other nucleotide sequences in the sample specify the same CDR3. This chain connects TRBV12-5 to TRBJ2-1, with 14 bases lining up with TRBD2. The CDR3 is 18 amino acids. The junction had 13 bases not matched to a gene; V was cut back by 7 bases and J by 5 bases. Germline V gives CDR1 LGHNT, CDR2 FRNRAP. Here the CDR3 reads CASALPPGLAGVDNEQFF. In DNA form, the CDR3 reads TGTGCTAGTGCCCTCCCCCCGGGACTAGCGGGAGTTGACAATGAGCAGTTCTTC.

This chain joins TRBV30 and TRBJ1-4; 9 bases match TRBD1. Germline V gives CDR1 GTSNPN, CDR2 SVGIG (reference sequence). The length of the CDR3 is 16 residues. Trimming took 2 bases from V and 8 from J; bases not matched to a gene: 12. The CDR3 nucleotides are TGTGCCTGGAGTTCTTGGGACAGGGCCTTGGAGGAAAAACTGTTTTTT. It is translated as CAWSSWDRALEEKLFF.

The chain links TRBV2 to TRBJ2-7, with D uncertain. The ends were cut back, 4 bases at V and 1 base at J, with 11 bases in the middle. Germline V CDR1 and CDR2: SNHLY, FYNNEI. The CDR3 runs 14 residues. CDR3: CASSVYETSYEQYF. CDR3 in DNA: TGTGCCAGCAGTGTTTATGAGACATCCTACGAGCAGTACTTC.

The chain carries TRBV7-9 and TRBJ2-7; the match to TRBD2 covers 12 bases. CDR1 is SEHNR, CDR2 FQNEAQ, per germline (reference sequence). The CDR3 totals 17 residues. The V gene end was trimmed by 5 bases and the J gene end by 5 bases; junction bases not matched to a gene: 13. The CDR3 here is CASSPHPTSGRKNEQYF. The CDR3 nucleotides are TGTGCCAGCAGCCCCCATCCGACTAGCGGGAGAAAAAACGAGCAGTACTTC.

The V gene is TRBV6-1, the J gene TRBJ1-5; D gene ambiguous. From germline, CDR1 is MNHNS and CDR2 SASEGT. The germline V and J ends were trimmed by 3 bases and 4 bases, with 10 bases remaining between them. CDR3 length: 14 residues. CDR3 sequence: CASSDRHPNQPQHF. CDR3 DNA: TGTGCCAGCAGTGACCGACACCCAAATCAGCCCCAGCATTTT.